Listed below are T cell receptor beta chains from one sample, sequenced in a study of control samples from healthy donors and cancer patients. Measured with immunoSEQ multiplex PCR; TCRdb has only the in-frame clones, and not every one. The sample comprises 190,000 or so clones, 90% to 95% of which are singletons, and over 1.3% rests with the top ten. Sequencing was carried out using blood. These receptors were taken from a man between 18 and 29 years old in good health. CDR3s include the opening cysteine and the closing phenylalanine or tryptophan. The D gene is left open where the match is weak. A row's size may be missing; if present it is once, few, many or a size class.

size	D	J	V	DNA	CDR3
.	TRBD1	TRBJ1-1	TRBV6-5	TGTGCCAGCAGCTACAGGGGGGACACTGAAGCTTTCTTT	CASSYRGDTEAFF
.	.	TRBJ2-3	TRBV9	TGTGCCAGCAGCGTATGGCCGACTCTACTAAGCACAGATACGCAGTATTTT	CASSVWPTLLSTDTQYF
.	.	TRBJ1-6	TRBV30	TGTGCCTGGAGTGTAGGGCAGGATAATTCACCCCTCCACTTT	CAWSVGQDNSPLHF
.	TRBD1	TRBJ2-5	TRBV6-6	TGTGCCAGCAGCTCCGGGACAGGGGGAAAAGAGACCCAGTACTTC	CASSSGTGGKETQYF
.	.	TRBJ2-7	TRBV18	TGTGCCAGCTCACCGGTAGTAGGCCTTAGCTCCTACGAGCAGTACTTC	CASSPVVGLSSYEQYF
.	TRBD1	TRBJ1-2	TRBV30	TGTGCCTGGACTACAGGGGGCGGTGGCTACACCTTC	CAWTTGGGGYTF
.	.	TRBJ2-7	TRBV6-1	TGTGCCAGCAGTGAGCAGGGATCTTCCCCCTACGAGCAGTACTTC	CASSEQGSSPYEQYF
.	.	TRBJ1-1	TRBV4-1	TGCGCCAGCAGCCAACCAGGGTCCACTGAAGCTTTCTTT	CASSQPGSTEAFF
.	.	TRBJ2-6	TRBV18	TGTGCCAGCTCAGCCTCTGGGGCCAACGTCCTGACTTTC	CASSASGANVLTF
.	.	TRBJ1-1	TRBV4-1	TGCGCCAGCAGCCAATCCCGAAAAGACAGGTTAATGAACACTGAAGCTTTCTTT	CASSQSRKDRLMNTEAFF
.	.	TRBJ1-2	TRBV3-1/TRBV3-2	TGTGCCAGCAGCCAAGAAACAGGAGGAGGCTACACCTTC	CASSQETGGGYTF
once	.	TRBJ2-7	TRBV19	TGTGCCAGTAGTATAGCGGTAGGGGAGGCCGAGCAGTACTTC	CASSIAVGEAEQYF
.	.	TRBJ2-1	TRBV12-3/TRBV12-4	TGTGCCAGCGAAAAACTCAATGAGCAGTTCTTC	CASEKLNEQFF
.	TRBD1	TRBJ2-7	TRBV5-6	TGTGCCAGCAGCTTGTCGTCAGGGGGCTTCAACGAGCAGTACTTC	CASSLSSGGFNEQYF
.	.	TRBJ1-4	TRBV14	TGTGCCAGCAGCCAGGACGCGGAAGAAAAACTGTTTTTT	CASSQDAEEKLFF
.	.	TRBJ1-1	TRBV6-5	TGTGCCAGCTTAACGCGGGGAGACCTTGAAGCTTTCTTT	CASLTRGDLEAFF
.	TRBD2	TRBJ2-2	TRBV4-1	TGCGCCAGCAGCCAGGGCCCACTAGCGGTTGAGGTCGCCGGGGAGCTGTTTTTT	CASSQGPLAVEVAGELFF
.	TRBD1	TRBJ2-7	TRBV5-8	TGTGCCAGCAGTTACCGAGGGACAGAGCCTAACTACGAGCAGTACTTC	CASSYRGTEPNYEQYF
.	.	TRBJ2-5	TRBV27	TGTGCCAGCAGTACAAGACTGGGGGAGACCCAGTACTTC	CASSTRLGETQYF
.	TRBD2	TRBJ2-3	TRBV7-8	TGTGCCAGCAACCTAAAGCGGGGGGATACAGATACGCAGTATTTT	CASNLKRGDTDTQYF
.	.	TRBJ1-2	TRBV6-6	TGTGCCAGCAGTAACTTCTATGGCTACACCTTC	CASSNFYGYTF
.	.	TRBJ2-7	TRBV24-1	TGTGCCACCGCGGGAATTTTTCAGGACGAGCAGTACTTC	CATAGIFQDEQYF
.	.	TRBJ1-1	TRBV2	TGTGCCAGCAGTGAGTGGGAGTTGTTGAACACTGAAGCTTTCTTT	CASSEWELLNTEAFF
.	.	TRBJ1-6	TRBV28	TGTGCCAGCAGGCCTAATAATTCACCCCTCCACTTT	CASRPNNSPLHF
.	.	TRBJ1-1	TRBV6-1	TGTGCCAGCAGTGAATATAGGGGACGGAGCACTGAAGCTTTCTTT	CASSEYRGRSTEAFF
.	TRBD1	TRBJ2-7	TRBV11-2	TGTGCCAGCAGCTCGGGACAGGGGAGAGGCGAGCAGTACTTC	CASSSGQGRGEQYF
.	TRBD2	TRBJ2-1	TRBV7-6	TGTGCCAGCAGCTCCAACGTCGCGGGGGGCAATTTCTATGAGCAGTTCTTC	CASSSNVAGGNFYEQFF
.	TRBD1	TRBJ1-3	TRBV5-4	TGTGCCAGCAGCTCCGACAGGGGGTTTGGAAACACCATATATTTT	CASSSDRGFGNTIYF
.	.	TRBJ1-5	TRBV12-3/TRBV12-4	TGTGCCAGCAGTGCTACGGCGTTGCAGCCCCAGCATTTT	CASSATALQPQHF
.	TRBD1	TRBJ1-6	TRBV12-5	TGTGCTAGTGGTTTAGATCCGGACAGGGGGTCACCCCTCCACTTT	CASGLDPDRGSPLHF
.	.	TRBJ1-1	TRBV9	TGTGCCAGCAGCGTAATGGGGATGAACACTGAAGCTTTCTTT	CASSVMGMNTEAFF
.	TRBD1	TRBJ1-2	TRBV6-5	TGTGCCAGCAGAGGACAGGGGGCGGGGTATGGCTACACCTTC	CASRGQGAGYGYTF
.	.	TRBJ1-5	TRBV2	TGTGCCAGCAGCGCCGGGACGGGAGGCAATCAGCCCCAGCATTTT	CASSAGTGGNQPQHF
once	TRBD1	TRBJ1-1	TRBV13	TGTGCCAGCAGCTCCGGACAGGGGGGAGGGGCTGAAGCTTTCTTT	CASSSGQGGGAEAFF
.	TRBD1	TRBJ1-2	TRBV7-2	TGTGCCAGCAGCTTGACACAGGGGAACTCTGGCTACACCTTC	CASSLTQGNSGYTF
.	TRBD2	TRBJ2-2	TRBV7-3	TGTGCCAGCAGCGACTCCACCGGGGGGGCCGTCACCGGGGAGCTGTTTTTT	CASSDSTGGAVTGELFF
.	.	TRBJ2-3	TRBV10-1	TGCGCCAGCAGTGATGACAGGCTCCCAGATACGCAGTATTTT	CASSDDRLPDTQYF
.	.	TRBJ1-1	TRBV19	TGTGCCAGTAGTATCCCCCCGTGGGGAGCCGGGGACACTGAAGCTTTCTTT	CASSIPPWGAGDTEAFF
.	TRBD1	TRBJ2-5	TRBV15	TGTGCCTCTGGGACATCAGGGGGGACCCAGTACTTC	CASGTSGGTQYF